A selection of T cell receptor beta chains follows, all from one sample in a study of Ad26.COV2.S vaccination and SARS-CoV-2 variants. This table comes from immunoSEQ multiplex PCR, and its TCRdb copy is limited to in-frame clones, with some not included. The sample carries 430,000 or so clones, roughly 87% recorded once. Sequenced here: peripheral blood, sampled in a trial of Ad26.COV2.S vaccine versus placebo. These receptors all come from a person aged 18-60 years who received the Ad26.COV2.S COVID-19 vaccine or a placebo. CDR3s include the opening cysteine and the closing phenylalanine or tryptophan. A D gene is named only where the DNA matches it firmly. For some rows the clone size is stated as once, few or many, or as a class when expanded; others skip it.

V,D,J,size,DNA,CDR3
TRBV28,TRBD1,TRBJ2-7,NA,TGTGCCAGCAGAGGGGACAGGGCACATCACGAGCAGTACTTC,CASRGDRAHHEQYF
TRBV28,NA,TRBJ2-2,NA,TGTGCCAGCAGGGATGGGAACACCGGGGAGCTGTTTTTT,CASRDGNTGELFF
TRBV7-9,NA,TRBJ1-1,NA,TGTGCCAGCAGCTTCGACATGAACACTGAAGCTTTCTTT,CASSFDMNTEAFF
TRBV6-2/TRBV6-3,TRBD2,TRBJ2-2,NA,TGTGCCAGCAGCCCTACTAGCGGGGGGTCCTCGAGCGGGGAGCTGTTTTTT,CASSPTSGGSSSGELFF
TRBV5-5,TRBD1,TRBJ2-5,NA,TGTGCCAGCAGCTTGGCCGGGACAGGGGGAAAGACCCAGTACTTC,CASSLAGTGGKTQYF
TRBV15,NA,TRBJ2-7,NA,TGTGCCACCAGCAGAGTTACCACTGCCTACGAGCAGTACTTC,CATSRVTTAYEQYF
TRBV20-1,NA,TRBJ2-3,NA,TGCAGTGCCCAGCCTTTTGATACGCAGTATTTT,CSAQPFDTQYF
TRBV27,NA,TRBJ1-1,NA,TGTGCCAGCGGAGGTGTGGGCAGGGGAAACACTGAAGCTTTCTTT,CASGGVGRGNTEAFF
TRBV15,TRBD2,TRBJ2-3,once,TGTGCCACCAGCAGAGATCCCACGGGTATAGCGGGAGGAACAGATACGCAGTATTTT,CATSRDPTGIAGGTDTQYF
TRBV19,TRBD1,TRBJ2-1,few,TGTGCCAGCGCTGAGGGACAGATATACAATGAGCAGTTCTTC,CASAEGQIYNEQFF
TRBV4-3,TRBD1,TRBJ1-3,NA,TGCGCCAGCAGCCACGAAACAGGGGCTGGAAACACCATATATTTT,CASSHETGAGNTIYF
TRBV20-1,NA,TRBJ1-2,NA,TGCAGTGAGGAGTTAAACTATGGCTACACCTTC,CSEELNYGYTF
TRBV3-1/TRBV3-2,NA,TRBJ1-4,NA,TGTGCCAGCAGCCAAGACGAAGAAGGGAATGAAAAACTGTTTTTT,CASSQDEEGNEKLFF
TRBV5-1,NA,TRBJ1-1,once,TGCGCCAGCAGCTTGGTGGGCGACACTGAAGCTTTCTTT,CASSLVGDTEAFF